These T cell receptor beta chains were read from a single sample in a study of cytomegalovirus exposure and HLA in healthy donors. The table came from immunoSEQ multiplex PCR; TCRdb's copy has only in-frame clones and leaves some out. The profile shows more than 85,000 clones, around 80% of them singletons. The source material was PBMCs. Receptor source: a man in his forties or fifties in good health and CMV-seropositive. Each CDR3 is given without its conserved first and last residue.

ASSSFGTGIYEQY	TRBJ2-7	TRBV11-2
ASVSGPYNEQF	TRBJ2-1	TRBV28
ASSSLLGQGGSHPYNEQF	TRBJ2-1	TRBV11-3
ASRDQGWGISYEQY	TRBJ2-7	TRBV6-6
ASSPPSGDRYNEQF	TRBJ2-1	TRBV7-2
ASSLGQVGNTIY	TRBJ1-3	TRBV7-2
ASSVGQAGGEQF	TRBJ2-1	TRBV7-9
ASSLQGAQNSPLH	TRBJ1-6	TRBV5-8
ASSYSIVGGRETQY	TRBJ2-5	TRBV6-6
ASSPREGEKLF	TRBJ1-4	TRBV27
ASSTGQGGRSYEQY	TRBJ2-7	TRBV11-2
ASSERADRLNSPLH	TRBJ1-6	TRBV6-1
ASSVEARRRTDTQY	TRBJ2-3	TRBV9
ASSLDERAGQPQH	TRBJ1-5	TRBV27
ANHRDRGTYGYT	TRBJ1-2	TRBV6-4
ASSITGGTGVMRDTQY	TRBJ2-3	TRBV11-2
ASSVVGQGGGEAF	TRBJ1-1	TRBV9
ASSFGLAYEQY	TRBJ2-7	TRBV7-2
ASSSRAFPYEQY	TRBJ2-7	TRBV21-1
ASSQDPGTGRAHNEQF	TRBJ2-1	TRBV4-2
ASSPVGLTTDTQY	TRBJ2-3	TRBV7-2
ASSLQTAPQETQY	TRBJ2-5	TRBV7-2
ASSRTSGSFNEQY	TRBJ2-7	TRBV11-3
ASSPRDRGSYEQY	TRBJ2-7	TRBV6-5
ASTSRATEAF	TRBJ1-1	TRBV6-5
ASSLRSGSGANGLT	TRBJ2-6	TRBV5-4
ASSPRGRGHEQY	TRBJ2-7	TRBV9
AWSLTAPGTMGARNTIY	TRBJ1-3	TRBV30
ASSRVAGGIRSTDTQY	TRBJ2-3	TRBV5-1
ASRTENEQY	TRBJ2-7	TRBV6-5
ASSPSGAGYEQY	TRBJ2-7	TRBV27
ASSSQGGNSPLH	TRBJ1-6	TRBV11-1
ASSWLAGHETQY	TRBJ2-5	TRBV2
ASSQGPGGQDYGYT	TRBJ1-2	TRBV4-1
ASSREAGTTDTQY	TRBJ2-3	TRBV11-3
ASRDTPNYGYT	TRBJ1-2	TRBV19
ASSSSGTVSYEQY	TRBJ2-7	TRBV6-5
ASSEYRGESPLH	TRBJ1-6	TRBV2
ASSFAGGTAF	TRBJ1-1	TRBV11-1
AWSGTGTGGELF	TRBJ2-2	TRBV30
ASSASGGSGANGLT	TRBJ2-6	TRBV6-4
ASSTSPPGTGPGNTIY	TRBJ1-3	TRBV9
ATFRYRGLAEAF	TRBJ1-1	TRBV19
ASSLYSGGANTGELF	TRBJ2-2	TRBV7-6
ASSVERKNYGYT	TRBJ1-2	TRBV2
AWSVRIRDEAF	TRBJ1-1	TRBV30
ASAASGSETQY	TRBJ2-5	TRBV12-5
ASSSPRDTQY	TRBJ2-3	TRBV7-2
ASSSGGPYSYTEQF	TRBJ2-1	TRBV28
ASSLRATGELF	TRBJ2-2	TRBV7-9
ARSLDSLDNQPQH	TRBJ1-5	TRBV5-3
ASRPTGEVGSGELF	TRBJ2-2	TRBV9
ATQRRLAGGQSYEQY	TRBJ2-7	TRBV27
ASARDSANTGELF	TRBJ2-2	TRBV12-5
SVTPGQGTETQY	TRBJ2-5	TRBV29-1
ASKPGGQPFYEQY	TRBJ2-7	TRBV19